A selection of T cell receptor beta chains follows, all from one sample in a study of T cell changes during pregnancy in multiple sclerosis. Sequencing used immunoSEQ multiplex PCR; TCRdb keeps in-frame clones, though not all of them. Of about 59,000 clones listed, about 95% were seen once; the top ten hold 2.5% to 3%. The material sequenced was CD8+ T cells from peripheral blood mononuclear cells, taken after pregnancy. The receptors here all came from a female donor with multiple sclerosis, enrolled in a pregnancy study. The conserved cysteine and the conserved F or W are not part of the CDR3 here.

CDR3 protein,V gene
ASSIAPGQGDQPQH,TRBV19
ASTPWEGNSNQPQH,TRBV19
ASSQGEGTQETQY,TRBV4-2
ASSPPWTARGAQY,TRBV28
ASSRSGGPEQY,TRBV19
ASSPTGVGNTIY,TRBV5-5
SVGQGGTEAF,TRBV29-1
ASRLRTGELF,TRBV12-2
ASAPSSGLSYEQY,TRBV19
ASSPGNSYEQY,TRBV7-8
ASSRRREANEKLF,TRBV27
ASKSGRYGYT,TRBV27
ASSASGLASYEQY,TRBV5-5
ATSRLAGVGTGELF,TRBV15
ASSLFSMRDNEQF,TRBV5-1
ASREVINEQF,TRBV6-1
ASSYPRQGSYYGYT,TRBV9
ASSQDETSGTYNEQF,TRBV4-1
ASSVGGAETYEQY,TRBV9
ASSVGGGDYGYT,TRBV9
ASSTYRDSNEVEAF,TRBV6-7
ASSEDGSGADTQY,TRBV2
ASSTPGDGEQY,TRBV28
ASSFRSLRHIQY,TRBV28